This T cell receptor (beta chain) was documented in a study of blood T cell repertoires in COVID-19. On the study more broadly: From the United States, Italy and Spain came samples of acute and convalescent COVID-19. The cDNA or gDNA used as material had been derived from T cells, B-cell-depleted T cells, or PBMCs.

Here immunoSEQ multiplex PCR was the method, and the copy in TCRdb shows in-frame clones only, minus some. The sample has 150,000 to 200,000 clones, around 81% seen once. CDR1 SGDLS and CDR2 YYNGEE come from the germline V gene. This CDR3 spans 13 amino acids. Trimming pared 3 bases from V and 4 bases from J, leaving 8 bases between. The V call is TRBV9, the J call TRBJ1-3; D unresolved. The sequenced material came from peripheral blood. This receptor was obtained from a human donor with acute or convalescent COVID-19. The donor label of this sample is uncertain. CDR3 in DNA: TGTGCCAGCAGCGGGGAGTGGGGAAACACCATATATTTT. Translating gives CASSGEWGNTIYF.